This TCR beta chain was identified in a study of blood T cell repertoires in COVID-19. There are 14 residues in the CDR3. Germline V gene data show CDR1 as MNHEY and CDR2 as SVGAGI. The V and J ends lost 7 bases and 0 bases, in that order; junction bases with no gene match: 5. Under the authors' procedure: Reference gene primer amplification yielded estimated nucleated cell counts. Here immunoSEQ multiplex PCR was the method, and the copy in TCRdb shows in-frame clones only, minus some. D and trimming come from the DNA, and the V and J calls and clone size come from that table. The sample gives some 260,000 clones, about 70% of which show up once; 3% to 3.5% is in the top ten.

Source material: peripheral blood. The sequence derives from a woman over 75 with acute or convalescent COVID-19. This sequence joins TRBV6-5 and TRBJ1-2; the match to TRBD1 covers 7 bases. CDR3 loop: CASTHRGANYGYTF. In DNA, the CDR3 is TGTGCCAGCACCCACAGGGGAGCTAACTATGGCTACACCTTC.